The present T cell receptor (beta chain) was sequenced within a study of blood T cell repertoires in COVID-19 (dated by TCRdb to the early 2020s). For the wider study: Collaborator samples came from the United States, Italy and Spain and covered acute and convalescent phases of COVID-19. The material from the prospective study consisted of cDNA or gDNA derived from T cells, B-cell-depleted T cells, or PBMCs. Subjects who had been exposed to COVID-19, were actively infected with it, or had recovered from it provided the deeply sampled blood TCRbeta repertoires that made up the dataset. A freely available public database, intended as a resource for researchers studying the immune response to SARS-CoV-2, is where the repertoires were released. Samples were obtained from the ongoing ImmuneRACE study (first 160 participants) and from about 1,300 subjects provided by 6 global collaborators. A de-identified subject ID, COVID-19 status, age in years and sex were almost always included in the sample metadata. Where available, HLA class I and class II types were taken from metadata supplied by the sample provider and were not determined by assay-based typing.

V lost 8 bases and J lost 2 bases, and the count of bases not matched to a germline gene is 12. Measured from the cysteine to the phenylalanine, the CDR3 is 16 residues long. Kept here is only the CDR3 DNA, which spans 48 bases and is read in frame from base 1. According to the germline V gene, CDR1 reads MDHEN and CDR2 reads SYDVKM. The immunoSEQ Assay, a bias-controlled multiplex PCR, was used to amplify TCRbeta CDR3 regions from genomic DNA. The authors' pipeline ran thus. The number of nucleated cells in each sample was estimated from the amplification of reference gene primers within the assay. Sequence reads were collapsed and filtered to measure the absolute abundance of every unique TCRbeta CDR3 rearrangement. For each sample, productive Simpson clonality was calculated as the square root of Simpson's diversity index over productive rearrangements. TCRdb's version of the immuneACCESS table is confined to in-frame rearrangements and falls short of the full clone set. An unresolved V gene accounts for under half of the shortfall where checked; the remainder is of unknown origin. The V and J calls and the clone size are those of that table, but D and trimming were determined from the DNA. For this sample there are under 250,000 clones; around four fifths appear just once. Jointly, the top ten make up 2% to 3% of the sample.

As for this clone: Its recognized antigen is unknown. Per-base quality was not reported, and no clone a single base away is much larger than it.

Whole blood was collected in K2EDTA tubes by collaborating institutions according to the institutions' own protocols. For TCRbeta analysis, collaborator samples were shipped as frozen whole blood, as isolated PBMCs, or as DNA extracted from either sample type. General study outcomes and caveats: The amount of clinical and demographic metadata varied by source and participant and was provided uncurated.

This chain joins TRBV28 to TRBJ2-7; TRBD1 fits 10 bases in the junction. Sample: peripheral blood. This TCR came from a woman aged 40 to 50 with active or convalescent COVID-19. The CDR3 region has the sequence CASLTWGQGLAYEQYF. Read as DNA, the sequence is TGTGCCAGCCTAACTTGGGGACAGGGGTTAGCCTACGAGCAGTACTTC.